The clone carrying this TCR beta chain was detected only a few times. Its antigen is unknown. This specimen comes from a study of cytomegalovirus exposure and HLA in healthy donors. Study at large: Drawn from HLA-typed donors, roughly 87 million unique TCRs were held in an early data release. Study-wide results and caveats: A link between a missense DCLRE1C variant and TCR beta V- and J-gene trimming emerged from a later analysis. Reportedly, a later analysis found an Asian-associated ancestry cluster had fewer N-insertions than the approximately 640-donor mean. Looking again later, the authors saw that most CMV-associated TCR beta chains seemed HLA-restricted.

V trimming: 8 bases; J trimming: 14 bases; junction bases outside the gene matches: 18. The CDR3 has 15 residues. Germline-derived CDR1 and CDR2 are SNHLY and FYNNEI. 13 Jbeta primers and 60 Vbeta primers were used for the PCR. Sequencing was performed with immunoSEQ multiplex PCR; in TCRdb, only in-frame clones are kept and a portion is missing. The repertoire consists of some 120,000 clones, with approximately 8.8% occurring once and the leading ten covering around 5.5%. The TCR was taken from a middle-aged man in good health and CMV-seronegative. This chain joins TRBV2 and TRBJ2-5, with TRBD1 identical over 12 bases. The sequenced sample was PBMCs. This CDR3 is CASSLPGQGARGYYF. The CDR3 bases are TGTGCCAGCTCTCTACCGGGACAGGGGGCCCGAGGTTACTACTTC.